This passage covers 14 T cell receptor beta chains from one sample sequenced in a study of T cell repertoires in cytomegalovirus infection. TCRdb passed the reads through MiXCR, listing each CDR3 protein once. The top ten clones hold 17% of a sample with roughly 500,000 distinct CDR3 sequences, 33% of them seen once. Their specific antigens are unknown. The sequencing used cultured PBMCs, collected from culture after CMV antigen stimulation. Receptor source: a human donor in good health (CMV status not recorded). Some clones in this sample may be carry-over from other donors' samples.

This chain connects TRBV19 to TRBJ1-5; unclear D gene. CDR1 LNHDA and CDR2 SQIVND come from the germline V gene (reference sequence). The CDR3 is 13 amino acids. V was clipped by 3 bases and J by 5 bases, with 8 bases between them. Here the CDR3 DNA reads TGTGCCAGTAGTATCGCCTTATATCAGCCCCAGCATTTT. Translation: CASSIALYQPQHF.

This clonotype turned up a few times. The CDR3 region has the DNA TGTGCCAGCAGCTTAGATTTAGTAACCTACGAGCAGTACGTC. Residues: CASSLDLVTYEQYV. V and J are TRBV7-2 and TRBJ2-7; no reliable D call. Trimming shortened V by 1 base and J by 2 bases, and 9 bases separated the two germline ends. CDR1 and CDR2 from the germline V gene are SGHTA and FQGNSA. CDR3 length: 14 residues.

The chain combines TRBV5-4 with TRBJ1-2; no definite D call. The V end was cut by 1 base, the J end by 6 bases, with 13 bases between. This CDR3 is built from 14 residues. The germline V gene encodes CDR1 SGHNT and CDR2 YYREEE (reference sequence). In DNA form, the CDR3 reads TGTGCCAGCAGCTTGCAACGAGGCCCCCATGGCTACACCTTC. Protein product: CASSLQRGPHGYTF.

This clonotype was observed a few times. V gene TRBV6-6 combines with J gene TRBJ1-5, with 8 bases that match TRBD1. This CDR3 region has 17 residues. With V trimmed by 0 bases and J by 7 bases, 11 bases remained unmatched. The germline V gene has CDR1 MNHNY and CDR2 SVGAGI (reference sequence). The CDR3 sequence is CASSYSSGGDIQQPQHF. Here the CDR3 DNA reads TGTGCCAGCAGTTACTCGTCAGGGGGCGACATTCAACAGCCCCAGCATTTT.

CDR3 in amino acids: CASSFSMGGSIYEQYF. CDR3 DNA: TGCGCCAGCAGCTTCTCCATGGGGGGAAGTATCTACGAGCAGTACTTC. This chain joins TRBV5-1 and TRBJ2-7; possible D gene TRBD2, 6 bases. The CDR3 has 16 amino acids. The germline gives CDR1 SGHRS, CDR2 YFSETQ. V lost 2 bases to trimming and J lost 3 bases, with 18 bases between them.

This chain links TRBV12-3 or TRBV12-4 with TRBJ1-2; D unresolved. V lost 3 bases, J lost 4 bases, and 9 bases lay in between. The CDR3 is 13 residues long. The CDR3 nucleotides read TGTGCCAGCAGTTTGGGCCATTTCTATGGCTACACCTTC. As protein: CASSLGHFYGYTF.

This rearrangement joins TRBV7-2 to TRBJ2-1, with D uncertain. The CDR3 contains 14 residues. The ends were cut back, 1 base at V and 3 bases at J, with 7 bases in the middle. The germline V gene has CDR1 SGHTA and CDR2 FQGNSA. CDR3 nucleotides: TGTGCCAGCAGCTTAGAAGGTTACTACAATGAGCAGTTCTTC. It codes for CASSLEGYYNEQFF.

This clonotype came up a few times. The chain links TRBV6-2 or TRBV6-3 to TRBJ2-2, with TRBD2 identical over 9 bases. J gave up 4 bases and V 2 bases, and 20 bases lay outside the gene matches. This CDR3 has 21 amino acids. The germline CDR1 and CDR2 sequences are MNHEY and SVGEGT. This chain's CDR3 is CASSYGGWTSVSSVVTGELFF. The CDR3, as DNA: TGTGCCAGCAGTTACGGAGGTTGGACTAGCGTTAGTTCGGTTGTCACCGGGGAGCTGTTTTTT.

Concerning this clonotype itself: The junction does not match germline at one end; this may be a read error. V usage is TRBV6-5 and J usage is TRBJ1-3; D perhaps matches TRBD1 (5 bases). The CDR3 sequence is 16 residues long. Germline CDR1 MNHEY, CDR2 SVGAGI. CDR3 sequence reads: CASSYSAGGTGNTIFF. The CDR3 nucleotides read TGTGCCAGCAGTTACTCGGCCGGGGGGACTGGAAACACCATATTTTTT.

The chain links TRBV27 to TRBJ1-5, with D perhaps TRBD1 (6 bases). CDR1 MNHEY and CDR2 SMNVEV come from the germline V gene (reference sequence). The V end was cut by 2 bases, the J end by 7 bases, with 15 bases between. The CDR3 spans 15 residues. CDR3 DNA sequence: TGTGCCAGCAGTTTAACGGGGGGCGCGTGGCAGCCCCAGCATTTT. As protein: CASSLTGGAWQPQHF.

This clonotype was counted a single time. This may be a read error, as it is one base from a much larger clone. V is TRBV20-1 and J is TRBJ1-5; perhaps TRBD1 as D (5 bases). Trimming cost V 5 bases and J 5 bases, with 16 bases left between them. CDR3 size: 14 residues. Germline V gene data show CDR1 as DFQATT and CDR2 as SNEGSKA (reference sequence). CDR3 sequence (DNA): TGCAGTGCTTCGGTCGGGGGTTGGTATCAGCCCCAGCATTTT. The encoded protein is CSASVGGWYQPQHF.

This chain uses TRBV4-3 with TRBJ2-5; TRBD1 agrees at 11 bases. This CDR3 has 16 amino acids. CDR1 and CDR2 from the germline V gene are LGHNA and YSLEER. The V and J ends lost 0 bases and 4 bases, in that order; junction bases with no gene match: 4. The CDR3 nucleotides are TGCGCCAGCAGCCAAGATCGGACAGGGGGCGGAGAGACCCAGTACTTC. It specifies CASSQDRTGGGETQYF.

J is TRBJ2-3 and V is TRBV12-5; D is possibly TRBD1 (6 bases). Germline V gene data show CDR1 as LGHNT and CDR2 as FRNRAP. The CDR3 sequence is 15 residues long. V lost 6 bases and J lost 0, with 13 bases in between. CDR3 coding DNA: TGTGCTAGTGGACCGGGACAACCTAGCACAGATACGCAGTATTTT. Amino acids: CASGPGQPSTDTQYF.

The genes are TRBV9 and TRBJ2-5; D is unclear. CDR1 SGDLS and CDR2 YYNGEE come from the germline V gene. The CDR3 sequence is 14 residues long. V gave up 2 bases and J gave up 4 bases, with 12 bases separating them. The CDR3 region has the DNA TGTGCCAGCAGCGTGGAAGGGTACGGAGAGACCCAGTACTTC. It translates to CASSVEGYGETQYF. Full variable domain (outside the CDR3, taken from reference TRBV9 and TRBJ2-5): DSGVTQTPKHLITATGQRVTLRCSPRSGDLSVYWYQQSLDQGLQFLIQYYNGEERAKGNILERFSAQQFPDLHSELNLSSLELGDSALYFCASSVEGYGETQYFGPGTRLLVL.